This TCR beta chain was sequenced during a study of CD8 T cells in ankylosing spondylitis. Findings of the study overall: Under 10 highly homologous variants formed a TCR beta motif that appeared characteristic of ankylosing spondylitis blood. Significant enrichment of disease-linked clones was reported in matched ankylosing spondylitis synovial fluid. Earlier literature documents some of the motif variants in reactive arthritis synovial fluid and blood.

The J segment lost 8 bases and the V segment lost 4 bases, leaving 13 bases of the junction unmatched. The CDR3 loop spans 16 amino acids. Per the germline V gene, CDR1 is SGHRS and CDR2 is YFSETQ. A word on this clonotype: The target antigen is unknown.

Making the TCR beta libraries involved quantitative 5'-RACE with molecular barcodes. TCRdb reprocessed the 5' RACE reads with MiXCR, giving one entry per CDR3 protein. Here the sample spans around 130,000 distinct CDR3 sequences, about 7% being singletons. The V gene is TRBV5-1, the J gene TRBJ2-1; 9 bases line up with TRBD2. The specimen was blood, either unsorted or a sorted T cell fraction (not recorded which). This TCR derives from a male donor with ankylosing spondylitis or in good health (not recorded which). The CDR3, as DNA: TGCGCCAGCAGCCCACGTCTGCGCGGGAGGGCCCATGAGCAGTTCTTC. The encoded protein is CASSPRLRGRAHEQFF. Full variable domain (rest looked up from reference TRBV5-1 and TRBJ2-1): KAGVTQTPRYLIKTRGQQVTLSCSPISGHRSVSWYQQTPGQGLQFLFEYFSETQRNKGNFPGRFSGRQFSNSRSEMNVSTLELGDSALYLCASSPRLRGRAHEQFFGPGTRLTVL.